These 32 T cell receptor beta chains were sequenced from one sample in a study of CD8+ T cells in alopecia areata. The sequencing template was cDNA reverse transcribed from extracted RNA. Libraries were prepared by immunoSEQ multiplex PCR; TCRdb keeps only in-frame clonotypes and omits some of them. The sample consists of 85,000 to 110,000 clones, approximately 52% of them appearing once. Sequencing was done on a sample of CD4+ T cells sorted from blood. The receptors were gathered from a human donor in good health.

The V gene is TRBV29-1, the J gene TRBJ2-5; D may be TRBD1 (5 bases). Germline V CDR1 and CDR2: SQVTM, ANQGSEA. The V and J ends lost 4 bases and 2 bases respectively, with 11 bases between them. This CDR3 is 13 amino acids long. The CDR3 DNA sequence: TGCAGCGTTGGGGTGGGGCGTCAAGAGACCCAGTACTTC. Translation gives CSVGVGRQETQYF.

The V call is TRBV7-2, the J call TRBJ1-4; D gene uncertain. Per the germline V gene, CDR1 is SGHTA and CDR2 is FQGNSA. V was shortened by 1 base and J by 6 bases, with 6 bases between the two germline ends. This CDR3 is built from 13 residues. This CDR3 is CASSLGRDEKLFF. For the CDR3, the DNA is TGTGCCAGCAGCTTAGGGAGGGATGAAAAACTGTTTTTT. The variable domain in full, with the rest retrieved from reference TRBV7-2 and TRBJ1-4, is GAGVSQSPSNKVTEKGKDVELRCDPISGHTALYWYRQSLGQGLEFLIYFQGNSAPDKSGLPSDRFSAERTGGSVSTLTIQRTQQEDSAVYLCASSLGRDEKLFFGSGTQLSVL.

This clone turned up a few times. The genes are TRBV7-9 and TRBJ2-7; D call uncertain. The CDR3 runs to 11 residues. CDR1 SEHNR and CDR2 FQNEAQ come from the germline V gene (reference sequence). The V end was cut by 5 bases, the J end by 6 bases, with 8 bases between. The CDR3 nucleotides read TGTGCCAGCAGCCCATTTCGCGAGCAGTACTTC. Protein sequence: CASSPFREQYF.

This clone was seen a few times. This sequence joins TRBV5-1 and TRBJ2-7; tentative D call: TRBD1 (5 bases). Germline-derived CDR1 and CDR2 are SGHRS and YFSETQ. The CDR3 runs 13 residues. The germline V and J ends were trimmed by 0 bases and 12 bases, with 16 bases remaining between them. The CDR3 is CASSLVGQQEWYF. CDR3 coding DNA: TGCGCCAGCAGCTTGGTAGGACAACAGGAGTGGTACTTC.

V usage is TRBV7-9 and J usage is TRBJ2-2; 9 positions match TRBD1. Germline V gives CDR1 SEHNR, CDR2 FQNEAQ (reference sequence). This CDR3 region has 16 residues. J lost 4 bases, V lost 5 bases, and 8 bases had no gene match. The chain's CDR3 is CASSGTGFLSTGELFF. CDR3 DNA sequence: TGTGCCAGCAGCGGGACAGGGTTTCTTAGCACCGGGGAGCTGTTTTTT.

V and J are TRBV30 and TRBJ1-2; 7 nucleotides line up with TRBD1. The junction had 8 bases not matched to a gene; V was cut back by 0 bases and J by 4 bases. This CDR3 spans 15 amino acids. The germline CDR1 and CDR2 sequences are GTSNPN and SVGIG (reference sequence). The DNA of the CDR3 is TGTGCCTGGAGTGTACAGAGGGGGCCGGGCTATGGCTACACCTTC. Translated, it gives CAWSVQRGPGYGYTF. The entire variable domain, with the rest obtained from reference TRBV30 and TRBJ1-2, is as follows: SQTIHQWPATLVQPVGSPLSLECTVEGTSNPNLYWYRQAAGRGLQLLFYSVGIGQISSEVPQNLSASRPQDRQFILSSKKLLLSDSGFYLCAWSVQRGPGYGYTFGSGTRLTVV.

The rearrangement uses TRBV6-5 and TRBJ1-2; D gene ambiguous. The CDR3 covers 13 residues. Germline loops: CDR1 MNHEY, CDR2 SVGAGI. Trimming removed 7 bases at V and 4 bases at J, with 13 bases between. The CDR3 DNA follows: TGTGCCAGCACGACGGGCCGCGGCTATGGCTACACCTTC. Protein product: CASTTGRGYGYTF.

The chain has TRBV2 and TRBJ2-5; the match to TRBD2 covers 11 bases. V was pared by 6 bases and J by 7 bases, with 7 bases of the junction left unmatched. This CDR3 comprises 14 residues. Germline V CDR1 and CDR2: SNHLY, FYNNEI. CDR3 nucleotide sequence: TGTGCCAGCAGGACCGGGACTAGCGGCGGGACCCAGTACTTC. It codes for CASRTGTSGGTQYF.

The chain combines TRBV4-2 with TRBJ1-6; no clear D. The CDR3 has 15 amino acids. The V end was cut by 0 bases, the J end by 4 bases, with 7 bases between. CDR1 is LGHNA and CDR2 is YNFKEQ in the germline V gene. CDR3 amino acids: CASSQDAEYNSPLHF. CDR3 bases: TGTGCCAGCAGCCAAGATGCAGAGTATAATTCACCCCTCCACTTT.

As regards this clone: Other nucleotide sequences from this sample produce the same CDR3. V and J are TRBV30 and TRBJ2-5; 8 nucleotides align to TRBD2. The J segment lost 5 bases and the V segment lost 2 bases, leaving 7 bases of the junction unmatched. The CDR3 runs 14 residues. The germline CDR1 and CDR2 sequences are GTSNPN and SVGIG (reference sequence). The CDR3 loop is CAWSRGGARETQYF. For the CDR3, the DNA is TGTGCCTGGAGTCGGGGGGGGGCTCGGGAGACCCAGTACTTC.

CDR3 loop: CASKGQGSTDTQYF. CDR3 nucleotide sequence: TGTGCCAGCAAGGGACAGGGAAGCACAGATACGCAGTATTTT. V usage is TRBV27 and J usage is TRBJ2-3, with 9 bases matching TRBD1. The V gene's germline CDR1 is MNHEY and CDR2 SMNVEV (reference sequence). With 7 bases clipped from V and 0 bases from J, the junction kept 2 bases outside the gene matches. This CDR3 comprises 14 residues.

The V and J genes are TRBV6-1 and TRBJ1-2; 8 bases line up with TRBD1. V trimming: 8 bases; J trimming: 2 bases; junction bases outside the gene matches: 10. Germline V gene data show CDR1 as MNHNS and CDR2 as SASEGT. The CDR3 contains 15 residues. The CDR3 region has the DNA TGTGCCAGCTTGACAGGGGAAAGGCGGAACTATGGCTACACCTTC. Translating it yields CASLTGERRNYGYTF.

The CDR3 nucleotides read TGTGCCAGCAGGCCCCAGGGGAAGTATGGCTACACCTTC. It codes for CASRPQGKYGYTF. V and J are TRBV2 and TRBJ1-2; D perhaps matches TRBD1 (6 bases). From germline, CDR1 is SNHLY and CDR2 FYNNEI. The CDR3 spans 13 residues. Trimming left V 6 bases short and J 5 bases short, with 13 bases between.

The chain carries TRBV9 and TRBJ1-2; 7 bases are shared with TRBD1. The CDR3 totals 15 residues. With V trimmed by 4 bases and J by 7 bases, 13 bases remained unmatched. The germline gives CDR1 SGDLS, CDR2 YYNGEE. This CDR3 is CASSFRDSWGGGYTF. CDR3 DNA sequence: TGTGCCAGCAGCTTCCGGGACAGTTGGGGTGGTGGCTACACCTTC. The full variable domain, with the rest looked up from reference TRBV9 and TRBJ1-2, is DSGVTQTPKHLITATGQRVTLRCSPRSGDLSVYWYQQSLDQGLQFLIQYYNGEERAKGNILERFSAQQFPDLHSELNLSSLELGDSALYFCASSFRDSWGGGYTFGSGTRLTVV.

This chain uses TRBV6-1 with TRBJ1-6; no definite D call. The CDR3 is 14 amino acids. The V end was cut by 8 bases, the J end by 6 bases, with 14 bases between. CDR1 and CDR2 from the germline V gene are MNHNS and SASEGT. The CDR3 is CASRREAINSPLHF. The CDR3 nucleotides are TGTGCCAGCCGGAGGGAGGCCATTAATTCACCCCTCCACTTT.

V and J are TRBV9 and TRBJ2-2; D is undetermined. Germline CDR1 and CDR2: SGDLS and YYNGEE. V gave up 3 bases and J gave up 4 bases, with 7 bases separating them. There are 13 residues in the CDR3. The CDR3 loop reads CASSAEFTGELFF. The CDR3 DNA is TGTGCCAGCAGCGCCGAATTCACCGGGGAGCTGTTTTTT.

This sequence joins TRBV6-5 and TRBJ1-6; 7 positions match TRBD1. The V segment lost 6 bases and the J segment 10 bases; nucleotides outside the gene matches: 12. The CDR3 has 15 residues. Germline V gene sequence: CDR1 MNHEY, CDR2 SVGAGI. Written as DNA, the CDR3 is TGTGCCAGCAGCACAGGGGTCGGGGGGGAATCACCCCTCCACTTT. Encoded protein: CASSTGVGGESPLHF.

The chain links TRBV2 to TRBJ2-5; weak D call: TRBD2 (5 bases). The CDR3 is 15 residues long. V was shortened by 6 bases and J by 5 bases, with 19 bases between the two germline ends. Germline V gene sequence: CDR1 SNHLY, CDR2 FYNNEI. CDR3 protein: CASSLQGSGGETQYF. CDR3 coding DNA: TGTGCCAGCAGCCTTCAAGGGTCCGGCGGGGAGACCCAGTACTTC.

V and J are TRBV29-1 and TRBJ2-7; 9 positions match TRBD2. CDR1 and CDR2 (germline): SQVTM, ANQGSEA. Trimming took 4 bases from V and 4 from J; bases not matched to a gene: 8. This CDR3 is built from 14 residues. The CDR3 nucleotides are TGCAGCGTTGGGGCTAGCGGGAAACTTTACGAGCAGTACTTC. Amino acid sequence: CSVGASGKLYEQYF.

The V call is TRBV30, the J call TRBJ1-5; 10 bases agree with TRBD1. CDR1 is GTSNPN, CDR2 SVGIG, per germline (reference sequence). Trimming took 2 bases from V and 4 from J; bases not matched to a gene: 8. The CDR3 loop spans 16 amino acids. CDR3 region: CAWSLLGQGRNQPQHF. The CDR3 region has the DNA TGTGCCTGGAGTCTCCTGGGACAGGGGCGAAATCAGCCCCAGCATTTT.

The rearrangement uses TRBV30 and TRBJ2-5; D possibly corresponds to TRBD1 (6 bases). This CDR3 contains 13 residues. Germline V lookup: CDR1 GTSNPN, CDR2 SVGIG (reference sequence). Trimming shortened V by 3 bases and J by 6 bases, and 14 bases separated the two germline ends. The DNA for the CDR3 is TGTGCCTGGAGCGCCCAGGGGACGAAGACCCAGTACTTC. As protein: CAWSAQGTKTQYF.

This clone turned up a few times. The rearrangement links TRBV29-1 to TRBJ2-2; 7 bases agree with TRBD1. V lost 5 bases to trimming and J lost 8 bases; unmatched junction nucleotides: 17. The CDR3 has 16 amino acids. Germline V gene data show CDR1 as SQVTM and CDR2 as ANQGSEA. In DNA, the CDR3 is TGCAGCGTTTCCCGCCGGTTAAACAGGGGCTCGGGGGAGCTGTTTTTT. Residues: CSVSRRLNRGSGELFF.

This clone was detected once. CDR3 sequence: CAWTPGQEETQYF. CDR3 sequence (DNA): TGTGCCTGGACTCCGGGACAGGAAGAGACCCAGTACTTC. The chain links TRBV30 to TRBJ2-5, with 8 positions matching TRBD1. The germline V gene encodes CDR1 GTSNPN and CDR2 SVGIG (reference sequence). With 4 bases clipped from V and 3 bases from J, the junction kept 4 bases outside the gene matches. The CDR3 consists of 13 residues.

V and J are TRBV30 and TRBJ2-7; tentative D call: TRBD2 (7 bases). Trimming cost V 7 bases and J 0 bases, with 19 bases left between them. CDR3 size: 15 residues. From germline, CDR1 is GTSNPN and CDR2 SVGIG (reference sequence). CDR3 residues: CAYIPRGALSYEQYF. Here the CDR3 DNA reads TGTGCCTACATCCCTCGGGGGGCACTCTCCTACGAGCAGTACTTC.

This clone came up once. The chain recombines TRBV6-5 with TRBJ1-3; D gene unclear. The CDR3 sequence is 16 residues long. Germline-derived CDR1 and CDR2 are MNHEY and SVGAGI. Trimming removed 2 bases from V and 0 bases from J, with 11 bases in between. The CDR3 DNA reads TGTGCCAGCAGTTACCGAAACACCGGCTCTGGAAACACCATATATTTT. Amino acids: CASSYRNTGSGNTIYF.

This clone was counted a few times. The chain has TRBV7-2 and TRBJ1-5; D is unresolved. The ends were cut back, 1 base at V and 5 bases at J, with 12 bases in the middle. Germline CDR1 is SGHTA and CDR2 is FQGNSA. The length of the CDR3 is 15 residues. The DNA of the CDR3 is TGTGCCAGCAGCTTAGTCTGGGGTGCGGATCAGCCCCAGCATTTT. Protein sequence: CASSLVWGADQPQHF.

For the CDR3, the DNA is TGCAGCGTTGACACAGGGATAATGGTGGGTAACACTGAAGCTTTCTTT. Amino acids: CSVDTGIMVGNTEAFF. The genes are TRBV29-1 and TRBJ1-1; TRBD1 is a possible D gene (6 bases). CDR3 length equals 16 residues. Germline assignment: CDR1 SQVTM and CDR2 ANQGSEA. Trimming cost V 3 bases and J 2 bases, with 19 bases left between them.

CDR3 coding DNA: TGTGCCAGCAGCCCTATGGTTAGGTATAGCAATCAGCCCCAGCATTTT. Translating it yields CASSPMVRYSNQPQHF. The chain joins TRBV7-2 to TRBJ1-5; D call uncertain. V lost 5 bases and J lost 0, with 14 bases in between. The CDR3 is 16 amino acids. Germline V lookup: CDR1 SGHTA, CDR2 FQGNSA.

The chain links TRBV7-2 to TRBJ2-3; D may match TRBD1 or TRBD2 (6 bases each). V was shortened by 2 bases and J by 0 bases, with 21 bases between the two germline ends. This CDR3 has 19 amino acids. CDR1 and CDR2 from the germline V gene are SGHTA and FQGNSA. In DNA, the CDR3 is TGTGCCAGCAGCTTAACTTCTCGAGGGAGGAGGGGGAGCACAGATACGCAGTATTTT. Its translation is CASSLTSRGRRGSTDTQYF. The variable domain in full, with the rest retrieved from reference TRBV7-2 and TRBJ2-3, is GAGVSQSPSNKVTEKGKDVELRCDPISGHTALYWYRQSLGQGLEFLIYFQGNSAPDKSGLPSDRFSAERTGGSVSTLTIQRTQQEDSAVYLCASSLTSRGRRGSTDTQYFGPGTRLTVL.

The gene calls are TRBV29-1 and TRBJ2-2; weak D call: TRBD1 (6 bases). This CDR3 comprises 16 residues. CDR1 SQVTM and CDR2 ANQGSEA come from the germline V gene. Trimming took 4 bases from V and 4 from J, leaving 19 bases between them. The CDR3 DNA reads as TGCAGCGTTGGGGGTACTCCAGGGGAAAGCACCGGGGAGCTGTTTTTT. Its translation: CSVGGTPGESTGELFF.

In DNA form, the CDR3 reads TGTGCCTCTCAGGGGCAGGCGGGTGAAAAACTGTTTTTT. Protein: CASQGQAGEKLFF. The chain carries TRBV30 and TRBJ1-4; a possible D gene is TRBD1 (6 bases). The germline V gene has CDR1 GTSNPN and CDR2 SVGIG (reference sequence). V lost 7 bases, J lost 7 bases, and 16 bases lay in between. This CDR3 is built from 13 residues.

This clone appeared a few times. This chain connects TRBV25-1 to TRBJ2-5, with D unclear. Trimming cost V 5 bases and J 7 bases, with 14 bases left between them. Germline loops: CDR1 MGHDK, CDR2 SYGVNS. The CDR3 sequence is 13 residues long. Here the CDR3 reads CASSPPGSGTQYF. For the CDR3, the DNA is TGTGCCAGCAGTCCGCCCGGTTCCGGGACCCAGTACTTC.